These T cell receptor beta chains were read from a single sample in a study of T-cell reconstitution after alpha-beta-depleted transplantation in children. TCRdb recomputed calls from the PCR reads with MiXCR, one row per CDR3 protein. The sample lists 610,000 or so distinct CDR3 sequences, over 25% seen once, with around a third in the top ten. The material sequenced was PBMCs, taken before TCRalphabeta/CD19-depleted stem cell transplant. These receptors all stem from a boy younger than two with Wiskott-Aldrich syndrome, due to receive a stem cell transplant. Both conserved end residues are part of each CDR3. The D gene is left open where the match is weak. A row's size may be missing; if present it is once, few, many or a size class.

v_gene	j_gene	d_gene	abundance	CDR3aa	CDR3nt
TRBV4-2	TRBJ2-1	NA	few	CASSQDLGSYNEQFF	TGTGCCAGCAGCCAAGATCTCGGCTCCTACAATGAGCAGTTCTTC
TRBV15	TRBJ2-5	NA	NA	CATSSDGTQYF	TGTGCCACCAGCAGCGATGGGACCCAGTACTTC
TRBV29-1	TRBJ2-2	NA	few	CSGVSTGELFF	TGCAGCGGAGTCTCGACCGGGGAGCTGTTTTTT
TRBV5-1	TRBJ2-1	TRBD2	NA	CASRSAGAYNEQFF	TGCGCCAGCAGATCCGCGGGAGCCTACAATGAGCAGTTCTTC
TRBV20-1	TRBJ1-5	NA	few	CSAWTDTDQPQHF	TGCAGTGCTTGGACGGATACCGATCAGCCCCAGCATTTT
TRBV5-1	TRBJ2-7	TRBD1	NA	CASSTRGQGAYEQYF	TGCGCCAGCAGCACCCGCGGACAGGGCGCCTACGAGCAGTACTTC
TRBV6-1	TRBJ1-5	NA	few	CASRRQSNQPQHF	TGTGCCAGCAGAAGACAGAGCAATCAGCCCCAGCATTTT
TRBV20-1	TRBJ1-6	TRBD1	NA	CSARRAGGVGSPLHF	TGCAGTGCTAGAAGGGCAGGGGGCGTTGGGTCACCCCTCCACTTT
TRBV12-3/TRBV12-4	TRBJ1-1	NA	many	CASSLKRNTEAFF	TGCGCCAGCAGCTTGAAACGGAACACTGAAGCTTTCTTT
TRBV28	TRBJ2-5	NA	NA	CASSSGLDSLAETQYF	TGTGCCAGCAGTTCGGGCCTGGACAGCCTCGCCGAGACCCAGTACTTC
TRBV5-6	TRBJ1-2	NA	few	CASSLDSSGGYTF	TGTGCCAGCAGCTTGGATAGCTCGGGTGGCTACACCTTC
TRBV25-1	TRBJ2-1	NA	NA	CASSRDFRSYNEQFF	TGTGCCAGCAGCCGGGACTTCCGCTCCTACAATGAGCAGTTCTTC
TRBV5-1	TRBJ2-5	NA	many	CASSLYQVQETQYF	TGCGCCAGCAGCTTGTATCAGGTTCAAGAGACCCAGTACTTC
TRBV4-1	TRBJ2-2	TRBD2	NA	CASRKLAGDFTGELFF	TGCGCCAGCAGAAAATTAGCGGGAGATTTCACCGGGGAGCTGTTTTTT
TRBV12-3/TRBV12-4	TRBJ2-1	NA	NA	CASSPSGGHANEQFF	TGTGCCAGCAGTCCTAGTGGGGGGCATGCCAATGAGCAGTTCTTC
TRBV18	TRBJ2-7	NA	NA	CASSPLSRGPYEQYF	TGTGCCAGCTCACCACTTTCCAGGGGACCCTACGAGCAGTACTTC
TRBV5-1	TRBJ2-2	TRBD1	NA	CASSNGQGGNTGELFF	TGCGCCAGCAGCAACGGACAGGGAGGAAACACCGGGGAGCTGTTTTTT
TRBV28	TRBJ2-5	NA	NA	CASSFSGSNQETQYF	TGTGCCAGCAGTTTTAGCGGAAGCAACCAAGAGACCCAGTACTTC
TRBV2	TRBJ2-5	NA	NA	CASSEALRTQYF	TGTGCCAGCAGTGAAGCGCTTCGGACCCAGTACTTC
TRBV29-1	TRBJ2-4	TRBD2	few	CSVRLAGEAKNIQYF	TGCAGCGTTCGACTAGCGGGAGAGGCCAAAAACATTCAGTACTTC
TRBV20-1	TRBJ2-1	TRBD2	few	CSAPARPWTSGRSSSYNEQFF	TGCAGTGCTCCAGCCCGGCCATGGACTAGCGGGAGGTCGAGCTCCTACAATGAGCAGTTCTTC
TRBV5-1	TRBJ2-3	NA	NA	CASSLGDWSTHTQYF	TGCGCCAGCAGCCTCGGGGACTGGTCGACACATACGCAGTATTTT
TRBV12-3/TRBV12-4	TRBJ2-5	NA	NA	CASSFSPEETQYF	TGTGCCAGCAGTTTTTCCCCCGAAGAGACCCAGTACTTC
TRBV5-1	TRBJ1-6	NA	few	CASSLRQSSYNSPLHF	TGCGCCAGCAGCTTGAGGCAGAGCTCCTATAATTCACCCCTCCACTTT
TRBV5-5	TRBJ1-4	NA	NA	CASSPRLVWNEKLFF	TGTGCCAGCAGCCCACGTTTGGTTTGGAATGAAAAACTGTTTTTT
TRBV5-1	TRBJ2-3	TRBD2	NA	CASSFTSGGTDTQYF	TGCGCCAGCAGCTTCACTAGCGGGGGCACAGATACGCAGTATTTT
TRBV20-1	TRBJ2-7	TRBD2	few	CSANSGTSGSPYEQYF	TGCAGTGCTAACTCCGGGACTAGCGGGAGTCCCTACGAGCAGTACTTC
TRBV2	TRBJ2-4	TRBD1	few	CASSGTGPIQYF	TGTGCCAGCAGCGGGACAGGGCCCATCCAGTACTTC
TRBV5-1	TRBJ2-2	TRBD1	NA	CASSPGTGGNTGELFF	TGCGCCAGCAGCCCCGGGACAGGGGGCAACACCGGGGAGCTGTTTTTT
TRBV5-1	TRBJ2-4	NA	NA	CASSFVPWEGVKNIQYF	TGCGCCAGCAGCTTCGTGCCCTGGGAGGGGGTTAAAAACATTCAGTACTTC
TRBV5-6	TRBJ2-3	NA	NA	CASSPRGSVINTQYF	TGTGCCAGCAGTCCCCGGGGTAGCGTAATAAATACGCAGTATTTT
TRBV7-9	TRBJ1-2	NA	many	CASSLAGYGYTF	TGTGCCAGCAGCTTAGCCGGGTATGGCTACACCTTC
TRBV14	TRBJ2-1	NA	few	CASSQKQGLDEQFF	TGTGCCAGCAGCCAGAAACAGGGTCTGGATGAGCAGTTCTTC
TRBV20-1	TRBJ2-5	NA	NA	CSARSGVDQTQYF	TGCAGTGCTAGGTCTGGGGTCGATCAGACCCAGTACTTC
TRBV12-3/TRBV12-4	TRBJ2-1	TRBD2	few	CASSKGTSGSNEQFF	TGTGCCAGCAGTAAAGGGACTAGCGGGAGCAATGAGCAGTTCTTC
TRBV5-1	TRBJ2-2	TRBD2	few	CASSLTSGSSTGELFF	TGCGCCAGCAGCCTAACTAGCGGGAGTAGCACCGGGGAGCTGTTTTTT
TRBV7-6	TRBJ2-3	TRBD2	few	CASRRSSGSGTDTQYF	TGTGCCAGCAGACGATCTAGCGGGTCTGGCACAGATACGCAGTATTTT
TRBV2	TRBJ1-6	TRBD1	NA	CAIQVGQGLWNSPLHF	TGTGCCATCCAGGTTGGACAGGGGCTTTGGAATTCACCCCTCCACTTT
TRBV30	TRBJ1-4	NA	few	CAWRTGFVEKLFF	TGTGCCTGGAGGACAGGCTTTGTGGAAAAACTGTTTTTT
TRBV20-1	TRBJ1-1	NA	NA	CSARRGAEAFF	TGCAGTGCTAGAAGAGGGGCAGAAGCTTTCTTT
TRBV10-3	TRBJ2-7	TRBD2	few	CAISEPLAGTTYEQYF	TGTGCCATCAGTGAGCCGCTAGCGGGTACGACCTACGAGCAGTACTTC
TRBV5-6	TRBJ2-2	TRBD2	NA	CASGLAGGIGELFF	TGTGCCAGCGGACTAGCGGGAGGGATCGGGGAGCTGTTTTTT
TRBV6-5	TRBJ2-7	NA	once	CASSYLPDRPHTYEQYF	TGTGCCAGCAGTTACTTACCAGACAGGCCCCATACCTACGAGCAGTACTTC
TRBV10-3	TRBJ1-5	TRBD1	NA	CAISETGGVGNQPQHF	TGTGCCATCAGTGAGACAGGGGGCGTGGGCAATCAGCCCCAGCATTTT
TRBV7-8	TRBJ1-4	NA	few	CASSLGHNEKLFF	TGTGCCAGCAGCTTGGGGCATAATGAAAAACTGTTTTTT